Each of the 3 T cell receptor beta chains below was sequenced from the same sample in a study of breast tumors, draining lymph nodes, adjacent tissues (dated by TCRdb to the mid-2010s). The protocol used for the library was multiplex PCR. The sample was run on an Illumina HiSeq 2000. In TCRdb, the public reads were trimmed at Q25 with fastp and aligned with MiXCR, with productive beta chains retained. Merged by CDR3 protein, the rows form single entries marked with the most common genes and DNA. This sample comprises about 230,000 distinct CDR3 sequences, roughly 32% of them detected only once. The ten biggest clones cover approximately 1.5% of the sample. The axillary draining lymph nodes of breast cancer patients were the source of the lymph node samples. The specimen was axillary lymph node tissue. The source is a female donor with breast cancer. Some clones in this sample may be carry-over from other donors' samples.

The table lists this clonotype with many counts. The chain uses TRBV18 and TRBJ2-5, with TRBD2 matching over 11 bases. The CDR3 spans 18 residues. J gave up 5 bases and V 3 bases, and 14 bases lay outside the gene matches. Germline values: CDR1 KGHSH, CDR2 LQKENI. The CDR3 DNA follows: TGTGCCAGCTCACCTACGTCTTTACTAGCGGGAGCTGGGGAGACCCAGTACTTC. It is translated as CASSPTSLLAGAGETQYF. The whole variable domain, filled in from reference TRBV18 and TRBJ2-5, reads NAGVMQNPRHLVRRRGQEARLRCSPMKGHSHVYWYRQLPEEGLKFMVYLQKENIIDESGMPKERFSAEFPKEGPSILRIQQVVRGDSAAYFCASSPTSLLAGAGETQYFGPGTRLLVL.

This clonotype has ten or more counts. The chain has TRBV7-2 and TRBJ2-6; TRBD2 aligns across 13 bases. With V trimmed by 0 bases and J by 2 bases, 7 bases remained unmatched. The germline V gene has CDR1 SGHTA and CDR2 FQGNSA. The CDR3 loop spans 20 amino acids. The CDR3 sequence: CASSLAGTSGVTAGANVLTF. In nucleotides, the CDR3 is TGTGCCAGCAGCTTAGCGGGGACTAGCGGGGTTACCGCTGGGGCCAACGTCCTGACTTTC.

This clonotype was detected many times. The germline gene is not matched at one end of the junction; a read error may be the cause. CDR3 coding DNA: TGCGGTGCTAGAGATAGGACGGGAGGTGGAGGATACAATGAGCAGTTCTTC. This translates into CGARDRTGGGGYNEQFF. V and J are TRBV20-1 and TRBJ2-1; TRBD2 agrees at 7 bases. CDR3 length: 17 residues. In germline, CDR1 is DFQATT, CDR2 SNEGSKA (reference sequence).